Listed here is a single TCR beta chain. Its target is unknown. Patients with chemo-refractory metastatic non-small-cell lung cancer received focal radiation plus CTLA-4 blockade with ipilimumab. Libraries were prepared by immunoSEQ multiplex PCR; TCRdb keeps only in-frame clonotypes and omits some of them. The data hold 60,000 or so clones, with around 80% observed a single time. This specimen belongs to a study of radiotherapy plus CTLA-4 blockade in lung cancer. Overall study context: Objective responses were observed in about 17% of patients, and disease control was achieved by 30% to 40%.

CDR1 SNHLY and CDR2 FYNNEI come from the germline V gene. The CDR3 is 13 amino acids. V shed 5 bases and J shed 15 bases, with 20 bases lying between them. Broader study findings: Early shifts in blood T cell clones, with interferon-beta, reportedly predicted response best. Following radiotherapy plus ipilimumab, tumor-derived TCR clones expanded in the blood.

Sequenced here: peripheral blood, sampled from a patient treated with radiotherapy plus ipilimumab. The sequence was obtained from a human donor with non-small cell lung cancer who had a partial response to radiotherapy plus ipilimumab. J is TRBJ2-4 and V is TRBV2; D is possibly TRBD1 (6 bases). The CDR3 DNA sequence: TGTGCCAGCAGTCCCACGGGGCAGGGGAGAGGGTACTTC. The encoded protein is CASSPTGQGRGYF.